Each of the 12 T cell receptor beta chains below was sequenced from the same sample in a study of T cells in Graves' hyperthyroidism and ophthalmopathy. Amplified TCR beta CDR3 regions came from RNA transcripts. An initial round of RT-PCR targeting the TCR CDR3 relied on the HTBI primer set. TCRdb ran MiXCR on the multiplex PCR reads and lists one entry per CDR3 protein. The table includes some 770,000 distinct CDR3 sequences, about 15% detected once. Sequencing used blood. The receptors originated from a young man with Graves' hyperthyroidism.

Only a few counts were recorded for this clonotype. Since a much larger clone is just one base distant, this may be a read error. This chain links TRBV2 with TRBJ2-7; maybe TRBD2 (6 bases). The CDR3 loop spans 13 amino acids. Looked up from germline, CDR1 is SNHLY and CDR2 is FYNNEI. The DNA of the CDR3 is TGTGCCAGCAGGTCATTGACGGACTACGAGCAGTGCTTC. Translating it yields CASRSLTDYEQCF.

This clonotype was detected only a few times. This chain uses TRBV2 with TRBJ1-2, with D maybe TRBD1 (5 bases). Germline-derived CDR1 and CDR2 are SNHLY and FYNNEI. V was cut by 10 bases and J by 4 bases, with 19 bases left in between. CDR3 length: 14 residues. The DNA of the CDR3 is TGTGCCACCACCCCATGGGACGGATCCTATGGCTACACCTTC. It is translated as CATTPWDGSYGYTF.

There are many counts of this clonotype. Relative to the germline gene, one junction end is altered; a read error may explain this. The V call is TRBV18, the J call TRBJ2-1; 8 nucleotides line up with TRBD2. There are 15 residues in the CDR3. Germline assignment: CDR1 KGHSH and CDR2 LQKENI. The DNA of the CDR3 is TGCGCCAGCTCATGGTCCAGCGGGAGTTACAATGAGCAGTTCTTC. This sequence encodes CASSWSSGSYNEQFF.

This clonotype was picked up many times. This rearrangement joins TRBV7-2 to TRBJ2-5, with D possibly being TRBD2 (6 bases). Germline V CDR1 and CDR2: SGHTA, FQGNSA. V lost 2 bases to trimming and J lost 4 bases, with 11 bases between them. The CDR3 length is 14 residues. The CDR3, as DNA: TGTGCCAGCAGCTTATTAGCGGAGATAGAGACCCAGTACTTC. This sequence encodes CASSLLAEIETQYF. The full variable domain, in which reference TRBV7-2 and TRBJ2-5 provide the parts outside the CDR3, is GAGVSQSPSNKVTEKGKDVELRCDPISGHTALYWYRQSLGQGLEFLIYFQGNSAPDKSGLPSDRFSAERTGGSVSTLTIQRTQQEDSAVYLCASSLLAEIETQYFGPGTRLLVL.

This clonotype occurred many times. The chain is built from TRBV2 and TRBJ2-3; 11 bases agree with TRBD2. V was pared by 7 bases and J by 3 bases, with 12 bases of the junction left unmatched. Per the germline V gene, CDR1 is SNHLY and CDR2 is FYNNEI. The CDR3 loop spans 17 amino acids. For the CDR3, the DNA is TGTGCCAGCAACCGGGGACTAGCGGACCCAAGGACAGATACGCAGTATTTT. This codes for CASNRGLADPRTDTQYF.

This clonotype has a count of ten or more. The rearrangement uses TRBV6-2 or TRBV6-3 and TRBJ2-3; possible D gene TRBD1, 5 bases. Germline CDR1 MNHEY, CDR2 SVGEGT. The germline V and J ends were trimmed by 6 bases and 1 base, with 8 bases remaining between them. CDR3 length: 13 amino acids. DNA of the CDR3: TGTGCCAGCAGAAGACAGCGCACAGATACGCAGTATTTT. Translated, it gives CASRRQRTDTQYF.

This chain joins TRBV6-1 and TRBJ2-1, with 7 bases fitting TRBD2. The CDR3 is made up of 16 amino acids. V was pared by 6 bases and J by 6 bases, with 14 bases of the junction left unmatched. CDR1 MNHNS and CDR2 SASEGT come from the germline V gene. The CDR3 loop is CASRSFSGPKGNEQFF. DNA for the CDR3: TGTGCCAGCAGATCATTTAGCGGGCCTAAGGGCAATGAGCAGTTCTTC.

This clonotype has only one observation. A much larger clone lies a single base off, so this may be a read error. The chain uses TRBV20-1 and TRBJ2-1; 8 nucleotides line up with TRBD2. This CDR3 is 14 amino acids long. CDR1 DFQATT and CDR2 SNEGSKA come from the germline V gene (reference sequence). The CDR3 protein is CSVDSSGVYNEQLF. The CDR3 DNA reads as TGCAGTGTAGACAGTAGCGGGGTCTACAATGAGCAGCTCTTC.

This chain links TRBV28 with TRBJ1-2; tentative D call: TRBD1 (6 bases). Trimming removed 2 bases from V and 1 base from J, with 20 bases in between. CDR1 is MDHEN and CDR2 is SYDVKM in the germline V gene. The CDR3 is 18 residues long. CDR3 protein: CASSLGGPTGELNYGYTF. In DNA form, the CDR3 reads TGTGCCAGCAGTTTAGGGGGGCCGACCGGGGAGCTTAACTATGGCTACACCTTC.

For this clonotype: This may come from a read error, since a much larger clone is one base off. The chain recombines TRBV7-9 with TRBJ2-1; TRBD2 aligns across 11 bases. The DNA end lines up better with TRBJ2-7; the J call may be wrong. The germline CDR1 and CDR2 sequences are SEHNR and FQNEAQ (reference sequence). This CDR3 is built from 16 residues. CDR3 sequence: CASSQRLAGTYNEQYF. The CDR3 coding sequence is TGTGCCAGCAGCCAAAGACTAGCGGGAACCTACAATGAGCAGTACTTC.

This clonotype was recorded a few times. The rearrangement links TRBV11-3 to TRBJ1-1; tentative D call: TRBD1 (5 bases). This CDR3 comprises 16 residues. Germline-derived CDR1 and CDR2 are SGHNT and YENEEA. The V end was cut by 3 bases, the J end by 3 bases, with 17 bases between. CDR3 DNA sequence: TGTGCCAGCAGCTTTCCACCCGCCTTCAGGGACACTGAAGCTTTCTTT. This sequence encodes CASSFPPAFRDTEAFF. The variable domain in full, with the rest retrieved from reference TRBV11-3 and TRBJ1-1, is EAGVVQSPRYKIIEKKQPVAFWCNPISGHNTLYWYLQNLGQGPELLIRYENEEAVDDSQLPKDRFSAERLKGVDSTLKIQPAELGDSAVYLCASSFPPAFRDTEAFFGQGTRLTVV.

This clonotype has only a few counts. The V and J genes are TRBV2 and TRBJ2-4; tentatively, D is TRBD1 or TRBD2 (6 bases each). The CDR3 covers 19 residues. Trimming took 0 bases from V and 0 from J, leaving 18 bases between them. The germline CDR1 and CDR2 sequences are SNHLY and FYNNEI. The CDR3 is CASSEAPVWGALAKNIQYF. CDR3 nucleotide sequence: TGTGCCAGCAGTGAAGCCCCTGTTTGGGGGGCCTTAGCCAAAAACATTCAGTACTTC.